These 2 T cell receptor beta chains originate from one sample sequenced in a study of blood T cell repertoires in COVID-19. Sequenced by immunoSEQ multiplex PCR; TCRdb stores in-frame clones only, minus some. This sample has roughly 60,000 clones, with roughly 90% found just once. Sequences were obtained from peripheral blood. The receptors stem from a human donor in a cohort sampled during active COVID-19.

This chain joins TRBV19 and TRBJ2-1; D gene unclear. Trimming took off 3 bases at V and 14 bases at J, with 20 bases between the two ends. Germline V gene data show CDR1 as LNHDA and CDR2 as SQIVND (reference sequence). This CDR3 is built from 14 residues. CDR3: CASSMRSVTGPEFF. In DNA, the CDR3 is TGTGCCAGTAGTATGCGGTCGGTGACCGGTCCGGAGTTCTTC. Supplemented by reference TRBV19 and TRBJ2-1, the full variable domain reads DGGITQSPKYLFRKEGQNVTLSCEQNLNHDAMYWYRQDPGQGLRLIYYSQIVNDFQKGDIAEGYSVSREKKESFPLTVTSAQKNPTAFYLCASSMRSVTGPEFFGPGTRLTVL.

The rearrangement joins TRBV5-4 to TRBJ2-1; D is undetermined. CDR1 SGHNT and CDR2 YYREEE come from the germline V gene (reference sequence). The CDR3 runs 12 residues. Trimming cost V 0 bases and J 7 bases, with 5 bases left between them. The CDR3 DNA follows: TGTGCCAGCAGCTTGGGAGTAAATGAGCAGTTCTTC. Its protein is CASSLGVNEQFF.